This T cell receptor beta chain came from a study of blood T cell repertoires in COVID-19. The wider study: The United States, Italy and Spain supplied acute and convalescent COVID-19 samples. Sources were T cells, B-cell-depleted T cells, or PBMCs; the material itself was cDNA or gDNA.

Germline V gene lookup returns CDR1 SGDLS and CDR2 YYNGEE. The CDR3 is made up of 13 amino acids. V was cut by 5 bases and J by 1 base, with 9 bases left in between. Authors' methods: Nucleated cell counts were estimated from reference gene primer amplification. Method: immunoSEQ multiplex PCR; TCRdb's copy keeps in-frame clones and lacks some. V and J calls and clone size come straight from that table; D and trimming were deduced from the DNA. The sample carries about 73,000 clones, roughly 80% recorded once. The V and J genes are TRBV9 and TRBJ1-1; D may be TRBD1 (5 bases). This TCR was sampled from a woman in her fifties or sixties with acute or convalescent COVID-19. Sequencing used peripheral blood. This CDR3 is CASSFDRNTEAFF. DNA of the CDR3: TGTGCCAGCAGTTTTGACAGGAACACTGAAGCTTTCTTT.